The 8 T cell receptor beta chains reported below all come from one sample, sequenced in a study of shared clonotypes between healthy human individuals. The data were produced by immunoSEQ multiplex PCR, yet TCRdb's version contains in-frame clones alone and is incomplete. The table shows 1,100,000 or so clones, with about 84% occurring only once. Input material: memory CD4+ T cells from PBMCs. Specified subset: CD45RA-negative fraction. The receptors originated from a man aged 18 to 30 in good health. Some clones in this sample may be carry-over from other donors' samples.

In nucleotides, the CDR3 is TGTGCCAGCAGTACTAGACTTCTCGCCGGGGAGCTGTTTTTT. Encoded protein: CASSTRLLAGELFF. The V call is TRBV6-5, the J call TRBJ2-2, with D maybe TRBD2 (5 bases). The V and J ends lost 5 bases and 6 bases respectively, with 13 bases between them. Germline CDR1 reads MNHEY; CDR2 reads SVGAGI. CDR3 length equals 14 residues.

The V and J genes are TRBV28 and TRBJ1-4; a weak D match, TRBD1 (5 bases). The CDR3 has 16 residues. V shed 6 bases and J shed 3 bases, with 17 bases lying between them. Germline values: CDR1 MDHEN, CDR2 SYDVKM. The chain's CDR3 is CASSPAGPRANEKLFF. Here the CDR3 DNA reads TGTGCCAGCAGCCCCGCAGGGCCTAGGGCTAATGAAAAACTGTTTTTT.

In nucleotides, the CDR3 is TGCGCCAGCAGCTTGGGGGAGGGGACAACCTACAATGAGCAGTTCTTC. It is translated as CASSLGEGTTYNEQFF. The chain combines TRBV5-1 with TRBJ2-1; D possibly corresponds to TRBD2 (7 bases). V lost 0 bases, J lost 2 bases, and 12 bases lay in between. Germline CDR1 is SGHRS and CDR2 is YFSETQ. The CDR3 length is 16 residues.

The DNA of the CDR3 is TGTGCCAGCAGTTTGGGGCGGGGTCAGGGGTATCAGCCCCAGCATTTT. Amino acids: CASSLGRGQGYQPQHF. This rearrangement joins TRBV28 to TRBJ1-5; D may be TRBD1 (6 bases). CDR1 and CDR2 (germline): MDHEN, SYDVKM. The CDR3 totals 16 residues. The V and J ends lost 3 bases and 5 bases respectively, with 17 bases between them. The entire variable domain, with the rest obtained from reference TRBV28 and TRBJ1-5, is as follows: DVKVTQSSRYLVKRTGEKVFLECVQDMDHENMFWYRQDPGLGLRLIYFSYDVKMKEKGDIPEGYSVSREKKERFSLILESASTNQTSMYLCASSLGRGQGYQPQHFGDGTRLSIL.

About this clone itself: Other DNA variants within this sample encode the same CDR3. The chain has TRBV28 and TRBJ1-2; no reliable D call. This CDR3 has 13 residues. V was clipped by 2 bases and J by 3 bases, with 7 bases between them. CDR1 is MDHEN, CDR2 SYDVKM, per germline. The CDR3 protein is CASSLGSHYGYTF. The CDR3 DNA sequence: TGTGCCAGCAGTTTAGGTTCCCACTATGGCTACACCTTC.

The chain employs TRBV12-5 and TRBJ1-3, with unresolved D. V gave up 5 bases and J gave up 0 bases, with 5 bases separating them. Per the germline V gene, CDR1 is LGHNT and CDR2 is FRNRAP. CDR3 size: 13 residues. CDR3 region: CASGLNSGNTIYF. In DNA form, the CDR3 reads TGTGCTAGTGGTCTTAACTCTGGAAACACCATATATTTT.

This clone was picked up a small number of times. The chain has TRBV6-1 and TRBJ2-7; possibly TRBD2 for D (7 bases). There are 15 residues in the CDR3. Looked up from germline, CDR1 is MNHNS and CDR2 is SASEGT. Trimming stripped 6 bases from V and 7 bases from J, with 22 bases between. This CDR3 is CASRSGVTGSEEQYF. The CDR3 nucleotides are TGTGCCAGCAGAAGCGGGGTGACAGGTTCAGAGGAGCAGTACTTC.

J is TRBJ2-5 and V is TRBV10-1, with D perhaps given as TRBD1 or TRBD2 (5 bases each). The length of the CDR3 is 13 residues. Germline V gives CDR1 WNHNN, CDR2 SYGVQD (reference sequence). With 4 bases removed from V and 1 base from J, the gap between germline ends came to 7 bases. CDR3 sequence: CASSVGTQETQYF. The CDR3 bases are TGCGCCAGCAGTGTTGGGACCCAAGAGACCCAGTACTTC.